This T cell receptor (beta chain) was sequenced during a study of cytomegalovirus exposure and HLA in healthy donors. 60 Vbeta and 13 Jbeta primers were used in PCR. The method was immunoSEQ multiplex PCR; TCRdb's version includes in-frame clones alone and lacks a portion of them. The repertoire includes approximately 280,000 clones, 70% to 90% of them detected once, and approximately 2.2% sits in the top ten. This TCR was sampled from a woman under 30 in good health and CMV-seronegative. Sequencing was performed on PBMCs.

The CDR3 sequence is CASSPDRGRKTGELFF. CDR3 nucleotides: TGTGCCAGCAGTCCAGACAGGGGGCGAAAGACCGGGGAGCTGTTTTTT. This sequence joins TRBV14 and TRBJ2-2, with TRBD1 identical over 10 bases. V trimming: 6 bases; J trimming: 5 bases; junction bases outside the gene matches: 9. Germline values: CDR1 SGHDN, CDR2 FVKESK. The CDR3 has 16 amino acids.